These 16 T cell receptor beta chains share one sample of origin, sequenced in a study of blood T cell repertoires in COVID-19. Assay used: immunoSEQ multiplex PCR; TCRdb lists only in-frame clones, some missing. The sample lists approximately 66,000 clones; more than 60% were seen once. The sequenced material came from peripheral blood. The receptors derive from a man aged 55 to 69 with acute or convalescent COVID-19.

This clone was recorded only once. This chain links TRBV6-1 with TRBJ2-3, with D perhaps matching TRBD2 (5 bases). Germline V gene data show CDR1 as MNHNS and CDR2 as SASEGT. This CDR3 region has 16 residues. The germline V and J ends were trimmed by 0 bases and 2 bases, with 12 bases remaining between them. The CDR3 DNA sequence: TGTGCCAGCAGTGAAGCGCGAGGAGCGGTCACAGATACGCAGTATTTT. Amino acid sequence: CASSEARGAVTDTQYF.

This clone was counted at least ten times. CDR3 sequence: CASSQDLGSGGAHEQFF. The CDR3 nucleotides read TGTGCCAGCAGCCAAGATCTGGGTAGCGGGGGGGCCCATGAGCAGTTCTTC. This chain links TRBV4-2 with TRBJ2-1; 11 bases agree with TRBD2. The V and J ends lost 0 bases and 8 bases, in that order; junction bases with no gene match: 9. CDR1 is LGHNA and CDR2 is YNFKEQ in the germline V gene. This CDR3 is built from 17 residues.

This clone appeared a single time. J is TRBJ2-7 and V is TRBV5-1; no firm D call. Trimming removed 2 bases from V and 2 bases from J, with 11 bases in between. Germline lookup yields CDR1 SGHRS and CDR2 YFSETQ. This CDR3 has 14 residues. The CDR3 DNA reads as TGCGCCAGCAGCTTTGAGTTTTTGGCCTACGAGCAGTACTTC. Amino acid sequence: CASSFEFLAYEQYF.

This clone came up a few times. This chain uses TRBV7-3 with TRBJ2-5; D is unclear. This CDR3 is 13 amino acids long. The germline gives CDR1 SGHTA, CDR2 FQGTGA. V lost 0 bases and J 1 base, leaving 3 bases between the germline ends. The CDR3 DNA reads TGTGCCAGCAGCTTAACCTTCCAAGAGACCCAGTACTTC. Translation gives CASSLTFQETQYF.

This chain connects TRBV24-1 to TRBJ2-3, with 9 bases matching TRBD1. CDR1 is KGHDR, CDR2 SFDVKD, per germline. The CDR3 consists of 15 residues. The ends lost 4 bases at V and 3 bases at J; junction bases unmatched: 4. CDR3 DNA sequence: TGTGCCACCAGTGAGCGACAGGGGGGAACAGATACGCAGTATTTT. Amino acids: CATSERQGGTDTQYF.

The chain joins TRBV15 to TRBJ2-3; 7 nucleotides agree with TRBD2. After removal of 0 bases from V and 4 bases from J, the junction contained 10 bases not matched to a gene. The germline V gene has CDR1 LNHNV and CDR2 YYDKDF (reference sequence). This CDR3 has 17 residues. CDR3 amino acids: CATSRDSLSGGPDTQYF. For the CDR3, the DNA is TGTGCCACCAGCAGAGATTCCTTATCGGGAGGACCAGATACGCAGTATTTT.

This chain joins TRBV2 and TRBJ2-5, with a weak D call TRBD1 (5 bases). CDR1 is SNHLY and CDR2 is FYNNEI in the germline V gene. This CDR3 spans 13 amino acids. The V end was cut by 5 bases, the J end by 1 base, with 8 bases between. The CDR3 loop is CASSQDSQETQYF. The CDR3, as DNA: TGTGCCAGCAGTCAAGACAGCCAAGAGACCCAGTACTTC.

The chain uses TRBV29-1 and TRBJ1-1; D unresolved. Looked up from germline, CDR1 is SQVTM and CDR2 is ANQGSEA. V was clipped by 6 bases and J by 2 bases, with 10 bases between them. CDR3 length equals 12 residues. The CDR3 DNA reads TGCAGCGTCCGGGTCTTTAACACTGAAGCTTTCTTT. Encoded protein: CSVRVFNTEAFF.

This chain connects TRBV6-5 to TRBJ2-5; 11 nucleotides align to TRBD2. CDR1 and CDR2 (germline): MNHEY, SVGAGI. The CDR3 is 13 residues long. V was pared by 10 bases and J by 3 bases, with 4 bases of the junction left unmatched. CDR3 sequence: CATQTSGEETQYF. CDR3 bases: TGTGCCACCCAGACTAGCGGGGAAGAGACCCAGTACTTC.

The chain employs TRBV11-2 and TRBJ2-1, with 12 bases lining up with TRBD2. V shed 5 bases, J shed 4 bases, and the junction held 9 bases outside the gene matches. From germline, CDR1 is SGHAT and CDR2 FQNNGV. The CDR3 has 17 residues. The CDR3 DNA sequence: TGTGCCAGCAGCCCAAGACTAGCGGGGGCCCTTTACAATGAGCAGTTCTTC. It codes for CASSPRLAGALYNEQFF.

This chain uses TRBV14 with TRBJ2-7, with 9 nucleotides matching TRBD1. The germline V gene has CDR1 SGHDN and CDR2 FVKESK. The CDR3 sequence is 16 residues long. V was pared by 2 bases and J by 4 bases, with 9 bases of the junction left unmatched. CDR3 protein: CASSQPRGQGRYEQYF. Here the CDR3 DNA reads TGTGCCAGCAGCCAACCTAGGGGACAGGGTCGTTACGAGCAGTACTTC.

This clone appeared many times. The chain couples TRBV9 to TRBJ1-1; D not certain. V shed 3 bases and J shed 0 bases, with 12 bases lying between them. Germline V gene sequence: CDR1 SGDLS, CDR2 YYNGEE. This CDR3 is 15 amino acids long. The CDR3 here is CASSAGRGMNTEAFF. The CDR3 DNA reads TGTGCCAGCAGCGCCGGGAGAGGGATGAACACTGAAGCTTTCTTT.

This clone was detected only a few times. V and J are TRBV7-3 and TRBJ2-1, with 11 bases lining up with TRBD2. The germline V gene encodes CDR1 SGHTA and CDR2 FQGTGA. CDR3 length: 17 residues. The junction had 7 bases not matched to a gene; V was cut back by 2 bases and J by 4 bases. The CDR3, as DNA: TGTGCCAGCAGCTTACTACCACGACTAGCGGGGTACAATGAGCAGTTCTTC. This gives the protein CASSLLPRLAGYNEQFF.

J is TRBJ2-1 and V is TRBV6-6; 11 positions agree with TRBD2. V was clipped by 6 bases and J by 7 bases; unmatched bases: 8. The germline gives CDR1 MNHNY, CDR2 SVGAGI (reference sequence). This CDR3 is 15 amino acids long. The CDR3 nucleotides are TGTGCCAGCAGACCTCTAGCGGGGGGCCGGAATGAGCAGTTCTTC. This translates into CASRPLAGGRNEQFF.

This clone appeared once. Distinct nucleotide sequences in the sample also encode this CDR3. The chain carries TRBV6-5 and TRBJ1-1; TRBD1 might be the D (6 bases). Trimming shortened V by 6 bases and J by 5 bases, and 13 bases separated the two germline ends. The V gene's germline CDR1 is MNHEY and CDR2 SVGAGI. The CDR3 totals 13 residues. The CDR3 sequence: CASSTNRDTEAFF. The CDR3 DNA follows: TGTGCCAGCAGCACAAACAGGGATACTGAAGCTTTCTTT.

The chain recombines TRBV5-4 with TRBJ1-6; D may be TRBD1 (6 bases). CDR1 and CDR2 from the germline V gene are SGHNT and YYREEE (reference sequence). This CDR3 is built from 15 residues. Trimming cost V 4 bases and J 7 bases, with 15 bases left between them. The CDR3 loop is CASSPGTGPNSPLHF. CDR3 sequence (DNA): TGTGCCAGCAGCCCGGGCACAGGGCCGAATTCACCCCTCCACTTT.